This T cell receptor beta chain was documented in a study of blood T cell repertoires in COVID-19. Background on the study: The cDNA or gDNA used as material had been derived from T cells, B-cell-depleted T cells, or PBMCs.

In the original processing: Amplification of reference gene primers provided the estimated nucleated cell counts. Profiled with immunoSEQ multiplex PCR; TCRdb holds only in-frame clones, not every one. The V and J calls and clone size are taken from that table; D and trimming were inferred from the DNA. Of 200,000 to 300,000 clones in the sample, around nine tenths were seen once. Categorization into cohorts depended on clinical history that participants reported. The recovered donors of Cohort 3 showed two negative PCRs, clearance, or symptom resolution. Sequences were obtained from PBMCs or T cells enriched from blood (not recorded which). The clonotype originates from a woman under 30 who had recovered from COVID-19.

The CDR3 DNA follows: TGTGCCAGCAGGCCGTCGGGGTTGAACGAGCAGTACTTC. This sequence encodes CASRPSGLNEQYF. The chain uses TRBV6-5 and TRBJ2-7, with D perhaps TRBD2 (5 bases). This CDR3 region has 13 residues. With 6 bases removed from V and 5 bases from J, the gap between germline ends came to 14 bases. The V gene's germline CDR1 is MNHEY and CDR2 SVGAGI.